The T cell receptor (beta chain) under discussion was sequenced for a study of T-cell reconstitution after alpha-beta-depleted transplantation in children. Germline CDR1 is LNHDA and CDR2 is SQIVND (reference sequence). The ends were cut back, 6 bases at V and 9 bases at J, with 14 bases in the middle. CDR3 length: 12 residues. The TCRbeta library was prepared with unique molecular identifiers. TCRdb reanalysed the PCR reads using MiXCR and keeps one entry per CDR3 protein. The data show roughly 500,000 distinct CDR3 sequences, about 33% seen once. Here the sequenced sample was PBMCs from the stem cell graft donor, taken from the stem cell graft. The TCR was taken from a human donor who donated a stem cell graft to a child with aplastic anemia. This chain links TRBV19 with TRBJ1-1, with D unresolved. The CDR3 region has the DNA TGTGCCAGTAGCCCCCCCAGAGCAAAAGCTTTCTTT. Residues: CASSPPRAKAFF. Full variable domain (outside the CDR3, taken from reference TRBV19 and TRBJ1-1): DGGITQSPKYLFRKEGQNVTLSCEQNLNHDAMYWYRQDPGQGLRLIYYSQIVNDFQKGDIAEGYSVSREKKESFPLTVTSAQKNPTAFYLCASSPPRAKAFFGQGTRLTVV.